Listed below are T cell receptor beta chains from one sample, sequenced in a study of blood T cells in healthy people across ages. TCRdb independently ran MiXCR on the 5' RACE reads; one entry per CDR3 protein. The table records over 500,000 distinct CDR3 sequences, roughly a quarter of them present only once. These records were also assigned to another study, of T cells of mothers and their children.

The sequencing input was blood. These receptors all come from a boy between 2 and 10 years old in good health. Both conserved end residues are part of each CDR3. Not all rows give a size; the values are once, few, many and, for expanded clones, a class.

.,TRBV9,CASSVVGTEAFF
few,TRBV20-1,CSANQGPQETQYF
.,TRBV13,CASSQGAGPQETQCF
few,TRBV5-4,CASSFQTGDEQYF
.,TRBV29-1,CSVEEEGYYGYTF
.,TRBV29-1,CSVPSTSGETYEQCF
many,TRBV5-1,CASSPTGAGANVLTF
.,TRBV20-1,CSASSGDSNQPQHF
.,TRBV29-1,CSVAQGMGREKLFF
many,TRBV30,CAWSPLGGSNQPQHF
few,TRBV3-1,CASSLGTSGRSRETQYF
.,TRBV7-9,CASSQFYRGTYGYTF
many,TRBV10-3,CAISGDPIAETQYF
few,TRBV24-1,CATSDQTSGYLRTLTDTQYF
.,TRBV2,CASRLSWDGGSYEQYF
.,TRBV9,CASSHHSYTF
.,TRBV7-6,CASGRSADYEQYF
few,TRBV12-3/TRBV12-4,CASSTYTAGLGYNEQFF
few,TRBV14,CASSPLAGGLPYEQYF
.,TRBV7-6,CASSLGLRGPYGYTF
few,TRBV5-1,CASSFLPAGGQETQYF
.,TRBV4-3,CASSQDPASGNTGGLFF
.,TRBV5-5,CASSLFTATNEKLFF
.,TRBV3-1,CASSQVGGEQGRWETQYF
few,TRBV6-2/TRBV6-3,CASSYVGNEQYF
many,TRBV7-3,CASSPRGGLVLGANVLTF
few,TRBV6-6,CACSGGSWYEQYF
.,TRBV9,CASSEGTEETQYF
few,TRBV14,CASSLFQKLFF
once,TRBV6-6,CHTRGAYNEQFF
.,TRBV2,CASTSLGDYEQYF
.,TRBV15,CATSRGVGGTDAQYF
few,TRBV20-1,CSAKPPGLAFYEQYF
few,TRBV5-5,CASSLKDREWVQETQYF
few,TRBV6-5,CASSYSGPYGQYF
.,TRBV11-2,CASNPGAGFGYTF
few,TRBV4-1,CASGLRPSGTTGELFF
few,TRBV20-1,CSARDLLAGETDTQYF
few,TRBV12-3/TRBV12-4,CASSWASGGTETQYF
few,TRBV5-1,CASSKDRRNTDTQYF
.,TRBV20-1,CSAGVVWGYEQYF
.,TRBV2,CASRVTGGGGEKLFF
few,TRBV11-3,CASSRDHTDTQYF
few,TRBV20-1,CSARDPDTQYF